This TCR beta chain was sequenced for a study of graft-versus-host responses after intestinal transplantation. Overall study context: Once they had received anti-thymocyte globulin induction, all recipients took tacrolimus and steroids for approximately 3 years.

Repertoires were generated with immunoSEQ multiplex PCR, while TCRdb's copy carries only in-frame clones and drops some. The table lists 65,000 to 90,000 clones, approximately 90% of them singletons. In the case of this clone: Its target is unknown.

CDR1 is LGHNA and CDR2 is YNFKEQ in the germline V gene. The CDR3 extends over 15 amino acids. Between the trimmed V and J ends, which lost 1 base and 0 bases, there was a span of 9 bases. Sequenced material: unstimulated CD8+ T cells sorted from spleen or lymph node cells, taken before transplant. The source is a human donor who was the organ donor for an intestinal transplant. The chain is built from TRBV4-2 and TRBJ1-1, with D maybe TRBD1 (6 bases). In nucleotides, the CDR3 is TGTGCCAGCAGCCAAGCAAGGACAGTGAACACTGAAGCTTTCTTT. Its protein is CASSQARTVNTEAFF.